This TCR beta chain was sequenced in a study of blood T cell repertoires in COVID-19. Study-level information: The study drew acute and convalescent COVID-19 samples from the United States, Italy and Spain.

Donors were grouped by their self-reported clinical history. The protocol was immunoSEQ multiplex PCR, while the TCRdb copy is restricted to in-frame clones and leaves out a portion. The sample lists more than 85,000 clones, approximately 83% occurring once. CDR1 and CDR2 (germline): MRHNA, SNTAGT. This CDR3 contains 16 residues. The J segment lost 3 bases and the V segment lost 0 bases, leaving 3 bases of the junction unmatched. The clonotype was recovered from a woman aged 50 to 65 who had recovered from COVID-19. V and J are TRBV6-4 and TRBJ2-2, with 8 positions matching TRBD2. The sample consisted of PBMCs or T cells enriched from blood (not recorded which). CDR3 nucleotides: TGTGCCAGCAGTGACTCAACTAGCGGAGACACCGGGGAGCTGTTTTTT. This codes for CASSDSTSGDTGELFF.